The rows below give T cell receptor beta chains drawn from one sample of a study of T-cell reconstitution after alpha-beta-depleted transplantation in children. TCRdb redid the calling of the PCR reads with MiXCR, one entry per CDR3 protein. The sample includes hundreds of thousands of distinct CDR3 sequences, nearly 10% of them seen just once. The sequencing here drew on PBMCs from the stem cell graft donor, taken from the stem cell graft. These TCRs come from a human donor who donated a stem cell graft to a child with SCID. CDR3s include the opening cysteine and the closing phenylalanine or tryptophan. D genes are given only for firm matches. Clone size is given for some rows only: seen once, a few or many times, or a class if the clone is expanded.

cdr3_nt cdr3_aa v_call clone_size d_call j_call
TGTGCCAGCAGTTTGGGGGTCGGAGAGACCCAGTACTTC CASSLGVGETQYF TRBV12-3/TRBV12-4 many - TRBJ2-5
TGTGCCAGCAGCCGACGCGCCGGGAGCTCCTACGAGCAGTACTTC CASSRRAGSSYEQYF TRBV14 - - TRBJ2-7
TGTGCCAGCAGAAGCGACAGGCTAAGCAATCAGCCCCAGCATTTT CASRSDRLSNQPQHF TRBV2 - - TRBJ1-5
TGTGCCAGCAGCTCGGGACAGGGTTTTTCTGGGGCCAACGTCCTGACTTTC CASSSGQGFSGANVLTF TRBV27 many TRBD1 TRBJ2-6
TGTGCCAGCAGCTTTCAAAGGACTGGTGCTGGGGCCAACGTCCTGACTTTC CASSFQRTGAGANVLTF TRBV7-6 - - TRBJ2-6
TGTGCCAGCAGCCTAAACCAGGGGGCGGGATACGAGCAGTACTTC CASSLNQGAGYEQYF TRBV3-1 few TRBD1 TRBJ2-7
TGTGCCCACTCGGGTGGGAGGGATCAGCCCCAGCATTTT CAHSGGRDQPQHF TRBV2 - - TRBJ1-5
TGCAGTGCTAGCACCGGGGGCGGTTCACCCCTCCACTTT CSASTGGGSPLHF TRBV20-1 - - TRBJ1-6
TGCGCCAGCAGCCCCCGGGGGGGCGTTTTCCAAGAGACCCAGTACTTC CASSPRGGVFQETQYF TRBV4-1 few TRBD2 TRBJ2-5
TGCAGTGCTAGAGATCCCAGGTTCGGCTACGAGCAGTACTTC CSARDPRFGYEQYF TRBV20-1 - - TRBJ2-7
TGCGCCAGCAGCCAGACTAGCGGGGGGGCCCAAGCGAATACGCAGTATTTT CASSQTSGGAQANTQYF TRBV4-1 few TRBD2 TRBJ2-3
TGTGCCAGCAGGCCAGGGTTTGATCAGCCCCAGCATTTT CASRPGFDQPQHF TRBV12-3/TRBV12-4 - - TRBJ1-5
TGCGCCAGCAGCTTGGAAGGGGGGGGTACCTACGAGCAGTACTTC CASSLEGGGTYEQYF TRBV5-1 few - TRBJ2-7
TGTGCCACCGGCCTGGGGGCTGAGGCAGATACGCAGTATTTT CATGLGAEADTQYF TRBV10-3 few - TRBJ2-3
TGTGCCAGCAGTTTGTCGACTCTACTATCAGATACGCAGTATTTT CASSLSTLLSDTQYF TRBV27 few - TRBJ2-3
TGTGCCAGCAGTATACAGGGAGATACGCAGTATTTT CASSIQGDTQYF TRBV12-3/TRBV12-4 many - TRBJ2-3
TGTGCCGGAAAGACAGGGCCTAGCTCCTACAATGAGCAGTTCTTC CAGKTGPSSYNEQFF TRBV2 few TRBD1 TRBJ2-1
TGTGCCAGCAGCCGTTTAGAACTCCGAGGGAATGAGCAGTTCTTC CASSRLELRGNEQFF TRBV5-6 - - TRBJ2-1